A single T cell receptor (beta chain) is shown here with its context. The antigen remains unidentified. As an off-target read in a library built for alpha chains, this beta chain has a frequency of little significance. This sample is part of a study of glioma-infiltrating T cells. The germline gives CDR1 DFQATT, CDR2 SNEGSKA (reference sequence). Trimming cost V 6 bases and J 6 bases, with 19 bases left between them. The CDR3 consists of 14 residues. Using RNA template, CDR3s of TCR alpha and beta were amplified with iRepertoire arm-PCR. Input was 100-400 ng of tissue mRNA or PBMC total RNA. TCRdb used MiXCR to reprocess the multiplex PCR reads, holding one entry per CDR3 protein. The sample contains a few thousand distinct CDR3 sequences, around 85% of which appear only once. Study-level points and caveats: Tissue and blood shared very few CDR3 sequences.

The chain employs TRBV20-1 and TRBJ2-3, with D perhaps given as TRBD1 or TRBD2 (8 bases each). The sample taken for sequencing was glioma tissue, nonneoplastic brain tissue, or PBMCs (not recorded which). This clonotype originated in a human donor with low-grade glioma or glioblastoma, undergoing nonglioma brain surgery, or in good health (not recorded which). CDR3 bases: TGCAGTGCAGGACTAGCAAGACAGGGGGATACGCAGTATTTT. Encoded protein: CSAGLARQGDTQYF.